The 14 T cell receptor beta chains presented below share a single source sample, sequenced in a study of blood T cell repertoires in COVID-19. Data came from immunoSEQ multiplex PCR; TCRdb stores just in-frame clones and leaves some out. The data contain approximately 330,000 clones, roughly 85% of them singletons. Sequencing was done on a sample of PBMCs or T cells enriched from blood (not recorded which). The source is a woman aged 40 to 50 with acute COVID-19.

This chain joins TRBV19 and TRBJ1-5; no firm D call. Trimming took off 4 bases at V and 4 bases at J, with 14 bases between the two ends. The CDR3 runs 15 residues. Looked up from germline, CDR1 is LNHDA and CDR2 is SQIVND (reference sequence). The CDR3 nucleotides are TGTGCCAGTAGTAGAGGACTCAATGGGAATCAGCCCCAGCATTTT. Translation gives CASSRGLNGNQPQHF.

CDR3 in amino acids: CASSVGSSSSTDTQYF. The CDR3 DNA follows: TGTGCCAGCAGCGTAGGGAGCAGTTCTAGCACAGATACGCAGTATTTT. This sequence joins TRBV9 and TRBJ2-3; D gene unclear. Trimming took off 0 bases at V and 0 bases at J, with 11 bases between the two ends. This CDR3 is 16 amino acids long. Germline V gene lookup returns CDR1 SGDLS and CDR2 YYNGEE.

This clone was observed a single time. The CDR3 region is CASSIRVSRTGTMNTEAFF. The CDR3 DNA sequence: TGTGCCAGTAGTATAAGGGTTAGCCGGACAGGGACCATGAACACTGAAGCTTTCTTT. The rearrangement joins TRBV19 to TRBJ1-1, with 8 bases lining up with TRBD1. Germline assignment: CDR1 LNHDA and CDR2 SQIVND (reference sequence). CDR3 length equals 19 residues. J was trimmed by 0 bases and V by 2 bases; bases with no gene match: 14.

The chain uses TRBV7-8 and TRBJ2-5, with unresolved D. Germline CDR1 reads SGHVS; CDR2 reads FQNEAQ. Trimming took off 2 bases at V and 0 bases at J, with 7 bases between the two ends. This CDR3 comprises 14 residues. As DNA, the CDR3 is TGTGCCAGCAGCTTACAGTCCAACCAAGAGACCCAGTACTTC. The encoded protein is CASSLQSNQETQYF.

The gene calls are TRBV4-2 and TRBJ2-5, with 8 bases aligning to TRBD1. Germline CDR1 LGHNA, CDR2 YNFKEQ. This CDR3 is 15 amino acids long. The V segment lost 2 bases and the J segment 0 bases; nucleotides outside the gene matches: 2. The CDR3: CASSQTGGYQETQYF. The CDR3 DNA reads TGTGCCAGCAGCCAAACAGGGGGGTACCAAGAGACCCAGTACTTC.

Here the CDR3 DNA reads TGCGCCAGCAGTCCCCTGGTGGGGGGTGGGGTCGAGCAGTACTTC. This sequence encodes CASSPLVGGGVEQYF. The chain recombines TRBV4-1 with TRBJ2-7; D possibly corresponds to TRBD2 (6 bases). V lost 6 bases, J lost 6 bases, and 21 bases lay in between. This CDR3 is 15 amino acids long. The germline CDR1 and CDR2 sequences are MGHRA and YSYEKL.

The CDR3 is CASSLPRGGNTEAFF. DNA of the CDR3: TGTGCCAGCAGTTTGCCCCGGGGGGGAAACACTGAAGCTTTCTTT. The chain employs TRBV28 and TRBJ1-1, with D maybe TRBD1 (5 bases). V lost 3 bases and J 2 bases, leaving 13 bases between the germline ends. CDR3 length: 15 residues. Germline lookup yields CDR1 MDHEN and CDR2 SYDVKM.

This chain links TRBV7-8 with TRBJ2-1, with 10 positions matching TRBD2. Germline CDR1 is SGHVS and CDR2 is FQNEAQ. Trimming removed 5 bases from V and 7 bases from J; junction bases left unmatched: 11. CDR3 size: 16 residues. CDR3 protein: CASSRGLAGEGNEQFF. In nucleotides, the CDR3 is TGTGCCAGCAGCAGAGGGCTAGCGGGAGAGGGGAATGAGCAGTTCTTC.

The chain recombines TRBV19 with TRBJ1-1; perhaps TRBD1 as D (6 bases). The V and J ends lost 3 bases and 0 bases respectively, with 11 bases between them. The CDR3 runs to 15 residues. Germline assignment: CDR1 LNHDA and CDR2 SQIVND (reference sequence). The CDR3, as DNA: TGTGCCAGTAGTATGCAGGGGTCGATGAACACTGAAGCTTTCTTT. Translating gives CASSMQGSMNTEAFF.

This rearrangement joins TRBV7-6 to TRBJ1-2, with TRBD1 matching over 10 bases. The length of the CDR3 is 15 residues. Per germline, CDR1 SGHVS and CDR2 FNYEAQ. The ends lost 5 bases at V and 5 bases at J; junction bases unmatched: 8. DNA of the CDR3: TGTGCCAGCAGCCCAAGGTCGGGACAGGGGTATGGCTACACCTTC. Translated: CASSPRSGQGYGYTF.

The chain has TRBV5-1 and TRBJ1-3, with D unclear. This CDR3 contains 15 residues. Deletions cut 5 bases from V and 0 bases from J, with 12 bases between. CDR1 is SGHRS, CDR2 YFSETQ, per germline. CDR3 bases: TGCGCCAGCAGTCTAGAACGCAACTCTGGAAACACCATATATTTT. It codes for CASSLERNSGNTIYF.

This chain connects TRBV7-2 to TRBJ1-5; perhaps TRBD1 as D (5 bases). Germline loops: CDR1 SGHTA, CDR2 FQGNSA. The CDR3 contains 16 residues. Trimming removed 0 bases at V and 6 bases at J, with 15 bases between. This CDR3 is CASSLAVGGGGQPQHF. The CDR3 coding sequence is TGTGCCAGCAGCTTAGCGGTTGGCGGGGGAGGTCAGCCCCAGCATTTT. Using reference TRBV7-2 and TRBJ1-5 for the parts outside the CDR3, the full variable domain is GAGVSQSPSNKVTEKGKDVELRCDPISGHTALYWYRQSLGQGLEFLIYFQGNSAPDKSGLPSDRFSAERTGGSVSTLTIQRTQQEDSAVYLCASSLAVGGGGQPQHFGDGTRLSIL.

V is TRBV4-1 and J is TRBJ2-5, with D perhaps matching TRBD2 (6 bases). Trimming stripped 1 base from V and 7 bases from J, with 10 bases between. This CDR3 has 13 residues. CDR1 MGHRA and CDR2 YSYEKL come from the germline V gene. CDR3 sequence reads: CASSQGLVGTQYF. Written as DNA, the CDR3 is TGCGCCAGCAGCCAAGGACTAGTTGGGACCCAGTACTTC.

V gene TRBV10-3 combines with J gene TRBJ1-2, with 7 bases aligning to TRBD1. CDR3 size: 15 residues. Germline V gene lookup returns CDR1 ENHRY and CDR2 SYGVKD. Trimming cost V 2 bases and J 6 bases; bases outside gene matches: 9. CDR3: CAISEVINRGDGYTF. In DNA form, the CDR3 reads TGTGCCATCAGTGAGGTAATCAACAGGGGCGATGGCTACACCTTC.